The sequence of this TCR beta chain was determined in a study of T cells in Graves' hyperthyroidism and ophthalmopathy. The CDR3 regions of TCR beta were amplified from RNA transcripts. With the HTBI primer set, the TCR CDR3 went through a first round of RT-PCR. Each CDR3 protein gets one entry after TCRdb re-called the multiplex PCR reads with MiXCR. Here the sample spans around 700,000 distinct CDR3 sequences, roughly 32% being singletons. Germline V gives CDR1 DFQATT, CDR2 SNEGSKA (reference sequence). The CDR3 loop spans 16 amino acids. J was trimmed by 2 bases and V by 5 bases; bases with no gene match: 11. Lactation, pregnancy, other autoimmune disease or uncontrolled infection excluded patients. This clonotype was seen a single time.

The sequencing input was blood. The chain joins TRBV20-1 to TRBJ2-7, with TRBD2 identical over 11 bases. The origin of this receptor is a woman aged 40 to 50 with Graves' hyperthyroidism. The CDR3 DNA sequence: TGCAGTGCTGGAGGGCTAGCGGGAGGCGACCCCTACGAGCAGTACTTC. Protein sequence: CSAGGLAGGDPYEQYF.